Below are 7 T cell receptor beta chains sequenced from a single sample in a study of T cell responses to AZD1222 COVID-19 vaccine. Only in-frame clones appear in the TCRdb table, and some are missing; sequencing was by immunoSEQ multiplex PCR. Of around 110,000 clones in the sample, around 90% were seen once. Specimen: peripheral blood, collected 28 days after the second AZD1222 dose. Receptor source: an adult who received the AZD1222 COVID-19 vaccine.

The chain links TRBV13 to TRBJ1-5, with 10 bases matching TRBD1. Trimming took 5 bases from V and 5 from J; bases not matched to a gene: 12. The CDR3 sequence is 17 residues long. From germline, CDR1 is PRHDT and CDR2 FYEKMQ (reference sequence). The CDR3 DNA is TGTGCCAGCAGCATAACCGGGACAGGGGAACGGGATCAGCCCCAGCATTTT. This gives the protein CASSITGTGERDQPQHF.

The V and J genes are TRBV2 and TRBJ1-5; D perhaps matches TRBD1 (6 bases). With 6 bases removed from V and 4 bases from J, the gap between germline ends came to 10 bases. This CDR3 spans 13 amino acids. The germline gives CDR1 SNHLY, CDR2 FYNNEI. The CDR3 nucleotides read TGTGCCAGCAGCAGGACAGCGAATCAGCCCCAGCATTTT. Translation: CASSRTANQPQHF.

This clone is a singleton in its sample. This chain joins TRBV5-1 and TRBJ1-6, with D hard to call. The germline V gene has CDR1 SGHRS and CDR2 YFSETQ. The CDR3 has 16 amino acids. V lost 3 bases and J 8 bases, leaving 18 bases between the germline ends. The CDR3: CASSYSGSPTDSPLHF. Written as DNA, the CDR3 is TGCGCCAGCAGCTACTCGGGGAGCCCGACTGATTCACCCCTCCACTTT.

This sequence joins TRBV24-1 and TRBJ1-5, with TRBD1 matching 7 bases. Germline assignment: CDR1 KGHDR and CDR2 SFDVKD. Unmatched junction bases numbered 7, after V lost 5 bases and J lost 4 bases. The CDR3 length is 15 residues. The CDR3 DNA is TGTGCCACCAGTGGCGACAGGGTGGGTAATCAGCCCCAGCATTTT. Its translation is CATSGDRVGNQPQHF.

This chain uses TRBV30 with TRBJ1-1; D is undetermined. Trimming stripped 0 bases from V and 9 bases from J, with 8 bases between. From germline, CDR1 is GTSNPN and CDR2 SVGIG (reference sequence). The CDR3 runs 11 residues. This chain's CDR3 is CAWSVRQQAFF. In DNA form, the CDR3 reads TGTGCCTGGAGTGTACGGCAGCAAGCTTTCTTT.

This chain connects TRBV2 to TRBJ2-1; D not certain. This CDR3 has 11 residues. In germline, CDR1 is SNHLY, CDR2 FYNNEI. Trimming cost V 6 bases and J 10 bases, with 10 bases left between them. The CDR3 sequence is CASRTLGEQFF. In DNA form, the CDR3 reads TGTGCCAGCAGGACCCTGGGGGAGCAGTTCTTC.

The chain recombines TRBV2 with TRBJ2-2; D gene uncertain. Germline CDR1 reads SNHLY; CDR2 reads FYNNEI. With 1 base removed from V and 0 bases from J, the gap between germline ends came to 6 bases. This CDR3 comprises 15 residues. The CDR3 coding sequence is TGTGCCAGCAGTGAAGACTACACGAACACCGGGGAGCTGTTTTTT. Translating it yields CASSEDYTNTGELFF. Based on the CDR3 plus reference TRBV2 and TRBJ2-2, the full variable domain is EPEVTQTPSHQVTQMGQEVILRCVPISNHLYFYWYRQILGQKVEFLVSFYNNEISEKSEIFDDQFSVERPDGSNFTLKIRSTKLEDSAMYFCASSEDYTNTGELFFGEGSRLTVL.